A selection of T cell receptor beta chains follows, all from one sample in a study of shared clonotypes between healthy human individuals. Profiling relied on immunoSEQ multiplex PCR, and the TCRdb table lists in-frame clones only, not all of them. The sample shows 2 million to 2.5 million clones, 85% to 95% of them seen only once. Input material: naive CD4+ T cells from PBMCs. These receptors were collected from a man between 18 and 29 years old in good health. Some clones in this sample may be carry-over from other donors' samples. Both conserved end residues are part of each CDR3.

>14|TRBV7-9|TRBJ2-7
CASSSSSGSYEQYF
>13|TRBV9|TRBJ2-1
CASSATNFNEQFF
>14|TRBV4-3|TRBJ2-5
CASSQDRGTETQYF
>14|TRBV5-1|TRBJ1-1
CASSLAGREAEAFF
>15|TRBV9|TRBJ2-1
CASSRRGEPYNEQFF
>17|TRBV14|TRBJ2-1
CASSHLFPPSGRNEQFF
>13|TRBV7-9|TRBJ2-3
CASSFGSADTQYF
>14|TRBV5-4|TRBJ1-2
CASSFGPGNYGYTF
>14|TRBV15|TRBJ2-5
CATSPRQGAETQYF
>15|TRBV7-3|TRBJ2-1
CASSRQGGPSYEQFF
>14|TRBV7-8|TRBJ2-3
CASSLEASTDTQYF
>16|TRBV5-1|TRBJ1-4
CASSRWPGTGEKKLFF
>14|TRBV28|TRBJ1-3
CASSPGQVGNTIYF
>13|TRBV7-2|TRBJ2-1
CASSPEAYNEQFF
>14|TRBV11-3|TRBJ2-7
CASSREGGGSEQYF
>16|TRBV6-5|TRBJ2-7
CASSYRWQGARNEQYF
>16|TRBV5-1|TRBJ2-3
CASRKGQPSGADTQYF
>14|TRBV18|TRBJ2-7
CASSQTSGLYEQYF
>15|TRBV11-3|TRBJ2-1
CASSLDSGRWNEQFF
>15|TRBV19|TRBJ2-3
CASSNAETIINTQYF
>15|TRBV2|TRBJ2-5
CASSGVSAYQETQYF
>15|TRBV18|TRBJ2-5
CASSPGLAGGETQYF
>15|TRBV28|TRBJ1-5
CASSLGDRDNQPQHF
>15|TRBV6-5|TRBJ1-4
CASSFRTATNEKLFF
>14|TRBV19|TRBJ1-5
CASTRGDSNQPQHF
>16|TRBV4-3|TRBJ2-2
CASSPRTGGGTGELFF
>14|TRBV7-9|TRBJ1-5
CASSRDRGNQPQHF
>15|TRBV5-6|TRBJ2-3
CASRTSGTGTDTQYF
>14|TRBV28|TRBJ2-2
CASSLVSDTGELFF
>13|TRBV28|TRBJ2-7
CASSSTGTPTQYF
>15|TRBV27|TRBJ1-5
CASRQGTVQDQPQHF
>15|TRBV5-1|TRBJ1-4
CASSIGQTSNEKLFF
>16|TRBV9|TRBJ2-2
CASSTPGTGVTGELFF
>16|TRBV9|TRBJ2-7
CASSVVGGTAPYEQYF